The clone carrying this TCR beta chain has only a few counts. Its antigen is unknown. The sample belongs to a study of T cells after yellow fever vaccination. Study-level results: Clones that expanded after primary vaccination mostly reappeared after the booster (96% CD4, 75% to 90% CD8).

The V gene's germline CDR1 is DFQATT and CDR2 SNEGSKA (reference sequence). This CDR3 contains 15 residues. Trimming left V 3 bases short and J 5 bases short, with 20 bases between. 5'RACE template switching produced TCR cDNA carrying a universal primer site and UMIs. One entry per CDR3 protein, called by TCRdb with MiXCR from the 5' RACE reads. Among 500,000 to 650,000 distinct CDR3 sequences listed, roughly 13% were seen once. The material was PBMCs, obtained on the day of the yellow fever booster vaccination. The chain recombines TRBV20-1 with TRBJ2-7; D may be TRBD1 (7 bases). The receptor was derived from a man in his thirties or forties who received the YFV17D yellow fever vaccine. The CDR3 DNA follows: TGCAGTGCTAGGGCTAACAGGGGAGGAGTGGACGAGCAGTACTTC. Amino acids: CSARANRGGVDEQYF.